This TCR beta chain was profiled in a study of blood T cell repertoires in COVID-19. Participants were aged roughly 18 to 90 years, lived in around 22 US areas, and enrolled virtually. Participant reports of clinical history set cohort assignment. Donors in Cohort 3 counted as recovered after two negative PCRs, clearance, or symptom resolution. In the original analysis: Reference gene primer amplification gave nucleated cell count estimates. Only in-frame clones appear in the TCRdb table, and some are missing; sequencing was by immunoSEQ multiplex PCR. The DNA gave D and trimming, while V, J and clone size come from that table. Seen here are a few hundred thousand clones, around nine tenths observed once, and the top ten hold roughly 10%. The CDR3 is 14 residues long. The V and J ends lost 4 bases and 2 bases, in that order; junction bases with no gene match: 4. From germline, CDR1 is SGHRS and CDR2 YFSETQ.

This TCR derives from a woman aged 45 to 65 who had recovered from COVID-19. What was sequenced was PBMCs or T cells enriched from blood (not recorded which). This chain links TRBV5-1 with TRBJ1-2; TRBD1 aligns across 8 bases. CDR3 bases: TGCGCCAGCAGCGAAGGGACAGGCAACTATGGCTACACCTTC. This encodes CASSEGTGNYGYTF.